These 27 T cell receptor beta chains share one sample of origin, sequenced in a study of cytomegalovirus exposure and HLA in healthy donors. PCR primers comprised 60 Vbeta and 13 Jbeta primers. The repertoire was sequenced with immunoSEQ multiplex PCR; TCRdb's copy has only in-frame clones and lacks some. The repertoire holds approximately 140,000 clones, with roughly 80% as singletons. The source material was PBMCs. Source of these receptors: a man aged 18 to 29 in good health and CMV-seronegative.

This CDR3 reads CAWSPWTGGNIQYF. In DNA form, the CDR3 reads TGTGCCTGGAGCCCCTGGACAGGGGGAAACATTCAGTACTTC. The V gene is TRBV30, the J gene TRBJ2-4, with 10 positions matching TRBD1. The junction had 5 bases not matched to a gene; V was cut back by 3 bases and J by 6 bases. The CDR3 is made up of 14 amino acids. Germline V lookup: CDR1 GTSNPN, CDR2 SVGIG (reference sequence).

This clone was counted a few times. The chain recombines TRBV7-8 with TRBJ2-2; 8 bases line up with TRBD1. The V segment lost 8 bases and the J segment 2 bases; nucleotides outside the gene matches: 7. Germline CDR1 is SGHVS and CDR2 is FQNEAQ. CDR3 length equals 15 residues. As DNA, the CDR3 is TGTGCCAGCGCCGGGGACAGGATAAACACCGGGGAGCTGTTTTTT. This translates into CASAGDRINTGELFF.

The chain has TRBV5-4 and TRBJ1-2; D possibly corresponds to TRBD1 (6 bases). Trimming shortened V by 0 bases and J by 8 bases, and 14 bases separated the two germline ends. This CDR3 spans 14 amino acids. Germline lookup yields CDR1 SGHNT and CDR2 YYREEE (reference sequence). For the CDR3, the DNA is TGTGCCAGCAGCTTGGCATATCGGGGGGGCGGCTACACCTTC. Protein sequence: CASSLAYRGGGYTF.

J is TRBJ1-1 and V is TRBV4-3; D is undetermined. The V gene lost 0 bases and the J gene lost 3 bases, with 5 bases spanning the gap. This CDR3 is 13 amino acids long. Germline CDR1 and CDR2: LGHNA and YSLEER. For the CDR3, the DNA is TGCGCCAGCAGCCAAGATGAGGACACTGAAGCTTTCTTT. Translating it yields CASSQDEDTEAFF.

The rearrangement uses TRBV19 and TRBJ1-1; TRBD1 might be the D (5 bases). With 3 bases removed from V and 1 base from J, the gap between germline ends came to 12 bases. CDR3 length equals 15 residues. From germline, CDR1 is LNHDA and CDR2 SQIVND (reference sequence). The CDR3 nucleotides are TGTGCCAGTAGTATGTCGGGACTCGGGAACACTGAAGCTTTCTTT. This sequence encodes CASSMSGLGNTEAFF.

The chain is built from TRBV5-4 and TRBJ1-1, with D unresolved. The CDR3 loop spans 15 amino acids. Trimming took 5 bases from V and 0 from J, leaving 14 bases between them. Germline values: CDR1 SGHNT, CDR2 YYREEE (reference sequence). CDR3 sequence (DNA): TGTGCCAGCAGTTATTGGCCTCAGTTGAACACTGAAGCTTTCTTT. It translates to CASSYWPQLNTEAFF.

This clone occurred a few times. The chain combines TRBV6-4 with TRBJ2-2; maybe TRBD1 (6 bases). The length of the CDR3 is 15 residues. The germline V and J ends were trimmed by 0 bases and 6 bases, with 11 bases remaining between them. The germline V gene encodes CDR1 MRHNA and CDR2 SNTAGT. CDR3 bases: TGTGCCAGCAGTGACTCGACCAGGGGCTCCGGGGAGCTGTTTTTT. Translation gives CASSDSTRGSGELFF.

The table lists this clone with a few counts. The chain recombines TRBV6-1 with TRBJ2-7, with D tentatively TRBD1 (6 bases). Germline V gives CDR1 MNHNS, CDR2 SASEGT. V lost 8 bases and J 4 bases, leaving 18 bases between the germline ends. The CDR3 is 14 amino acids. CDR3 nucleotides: TGTGCCAGCCAAGCTGGGGGCAGGACGTACGAGCAGTACTTC. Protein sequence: CASQAGGRTYEQYF.

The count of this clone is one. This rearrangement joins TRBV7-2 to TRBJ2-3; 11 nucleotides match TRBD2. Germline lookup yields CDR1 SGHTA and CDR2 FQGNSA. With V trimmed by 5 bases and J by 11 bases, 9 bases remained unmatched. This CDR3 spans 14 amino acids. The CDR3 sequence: CASSPSGTSGVQYF. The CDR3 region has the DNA TGTGCCAGCAGCCCATCCGGGACTAGCGGTGTGCAGTATTTT. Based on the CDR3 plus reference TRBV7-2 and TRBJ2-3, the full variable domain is GAGVSQSPSNKVTEKGKDVELRCDPISGHTALYWYRQSLGQGLEFLIYFQGNSAPDKSGLPSDRFSAERTGGSVSTLTIQRTQQEDSAVYLCASSPSGTSGVQYFGPGTRLTVL.

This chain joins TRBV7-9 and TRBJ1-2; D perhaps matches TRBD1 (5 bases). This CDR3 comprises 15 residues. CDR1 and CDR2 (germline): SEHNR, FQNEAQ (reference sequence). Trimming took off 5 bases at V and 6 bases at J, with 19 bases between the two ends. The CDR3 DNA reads TGTGCCAGCAGCGAGAGAGTCGACAGCGCGAATGGCTACACCTTC. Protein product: CASSERVDSANGYTF.

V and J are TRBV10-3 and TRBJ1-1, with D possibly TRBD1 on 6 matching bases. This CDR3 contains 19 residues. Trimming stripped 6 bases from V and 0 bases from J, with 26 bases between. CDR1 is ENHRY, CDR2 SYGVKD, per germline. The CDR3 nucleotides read TGTGCCATCAGCCAAGACTCCTGGACAGTTGGAGTTATGAACACTGAAGCTTTCTTT. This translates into CAISQDSWTVGVMNTEAFF.

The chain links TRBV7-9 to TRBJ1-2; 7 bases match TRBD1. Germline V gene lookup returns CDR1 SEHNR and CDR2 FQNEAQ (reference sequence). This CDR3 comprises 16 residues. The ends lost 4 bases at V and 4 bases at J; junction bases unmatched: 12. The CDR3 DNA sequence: TGTGCCAGCAGCTCGCACAGGGGAATGGTGGGCTATGGCTACACCTTC. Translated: CASSSHRGMVGYGYTF.

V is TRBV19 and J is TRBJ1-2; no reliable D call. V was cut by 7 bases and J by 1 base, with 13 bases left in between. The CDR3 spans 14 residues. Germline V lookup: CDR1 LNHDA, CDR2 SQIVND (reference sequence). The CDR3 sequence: CASTYRADNYGYTF. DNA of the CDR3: TGTGCCAGTACCTATCGCGCGGATAACTATGGCTACACCTTC.

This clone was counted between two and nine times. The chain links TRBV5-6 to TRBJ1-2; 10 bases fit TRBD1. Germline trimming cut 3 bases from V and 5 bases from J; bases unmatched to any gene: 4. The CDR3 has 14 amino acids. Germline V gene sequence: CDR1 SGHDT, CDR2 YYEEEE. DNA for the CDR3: TGTGCCAGCAGCTCCTCGGGACAGGGGTATGGCTACACCTTC. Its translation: CASSSSGQGYGYTF.

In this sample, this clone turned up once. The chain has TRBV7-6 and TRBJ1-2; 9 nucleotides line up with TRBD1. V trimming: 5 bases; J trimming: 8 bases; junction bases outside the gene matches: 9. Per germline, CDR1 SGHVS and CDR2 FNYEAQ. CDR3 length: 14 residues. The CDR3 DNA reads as TGTGCCAGCAGCCCTAACAGGGGGCCGGACGGCTACACCTTC. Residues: CASSPNRGPDGYTF.

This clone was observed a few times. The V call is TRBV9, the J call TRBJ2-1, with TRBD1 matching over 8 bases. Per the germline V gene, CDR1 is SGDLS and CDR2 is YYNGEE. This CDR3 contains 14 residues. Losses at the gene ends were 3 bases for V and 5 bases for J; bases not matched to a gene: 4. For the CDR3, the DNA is TGTGCCAGCAGCGCCCGACAGGGGAACAATGAGCAGTTCTTC. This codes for CASSARQGNNEQFF.

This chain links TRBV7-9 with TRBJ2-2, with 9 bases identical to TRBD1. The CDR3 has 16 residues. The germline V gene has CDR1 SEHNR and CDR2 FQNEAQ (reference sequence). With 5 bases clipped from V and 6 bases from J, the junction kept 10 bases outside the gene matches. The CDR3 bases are TGTGCCAGCAGCGCGCCGGGACAGGGATTTGCCGGGGAGCTGTTTTTT. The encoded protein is CASSAPGQGFAGELFF.

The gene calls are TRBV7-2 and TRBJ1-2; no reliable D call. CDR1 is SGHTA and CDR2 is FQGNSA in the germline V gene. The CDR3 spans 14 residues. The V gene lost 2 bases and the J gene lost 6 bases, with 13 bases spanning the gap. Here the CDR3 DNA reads TGTGCCAGCAGCTTAAGGGCCCGGGATGATGGCTACACCTTC. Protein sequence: CASSLRARDDGYTF.

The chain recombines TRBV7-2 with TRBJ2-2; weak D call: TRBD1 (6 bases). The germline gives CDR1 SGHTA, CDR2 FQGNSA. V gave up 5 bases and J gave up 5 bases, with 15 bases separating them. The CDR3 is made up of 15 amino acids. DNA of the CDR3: TGTGCCAGCAGCCCGCCGGGACACGGAACCGGGGAGCTGTTTTTT. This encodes CASSPPGHGTGELFF.

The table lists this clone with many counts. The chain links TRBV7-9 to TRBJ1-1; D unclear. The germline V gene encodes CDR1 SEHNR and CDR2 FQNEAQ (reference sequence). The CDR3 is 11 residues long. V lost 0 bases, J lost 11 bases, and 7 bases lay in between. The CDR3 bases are TGTGCCAGCAGCTTAGCCGGGGATGCTTTCTTT. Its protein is CASSLAGDAFF.

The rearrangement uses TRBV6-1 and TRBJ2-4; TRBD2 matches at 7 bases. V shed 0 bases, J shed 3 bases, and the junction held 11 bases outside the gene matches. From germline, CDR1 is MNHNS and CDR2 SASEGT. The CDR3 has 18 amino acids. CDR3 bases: TGTGCCAGCAGTGAAGCGGCTTGGGAGGGTTGGGACAAAAACATTCAGTACTTC. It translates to CASSEAAWEGWDKNIQYF.

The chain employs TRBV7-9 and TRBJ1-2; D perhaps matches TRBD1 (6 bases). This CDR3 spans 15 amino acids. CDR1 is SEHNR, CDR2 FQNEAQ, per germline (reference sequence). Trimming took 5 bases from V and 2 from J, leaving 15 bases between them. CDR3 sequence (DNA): TGTGCCAGCAGCGGGCGAGGGGGATCCAACTATGGCTACACCTTC. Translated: CASSGRGGSNYGYTF.

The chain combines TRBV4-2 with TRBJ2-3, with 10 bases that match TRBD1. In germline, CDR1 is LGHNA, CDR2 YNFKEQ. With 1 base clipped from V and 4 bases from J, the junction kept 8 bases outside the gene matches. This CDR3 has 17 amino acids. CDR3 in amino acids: CASSQAGGQGRADTQYF. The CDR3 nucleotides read TGTGCCAGCAGCCAAGCGGGGGGACAGGGGCGGGCAGATACGCAGTATTTT.

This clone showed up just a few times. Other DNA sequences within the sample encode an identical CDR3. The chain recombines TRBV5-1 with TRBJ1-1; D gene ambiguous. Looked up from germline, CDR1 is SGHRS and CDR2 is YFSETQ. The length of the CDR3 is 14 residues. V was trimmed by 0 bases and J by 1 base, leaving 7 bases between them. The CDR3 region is CASSLDRPNTEAFF. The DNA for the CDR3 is TGCGCCAGCAGCTTGGACAGACCGAACACTGAAGCTTTCTTT.

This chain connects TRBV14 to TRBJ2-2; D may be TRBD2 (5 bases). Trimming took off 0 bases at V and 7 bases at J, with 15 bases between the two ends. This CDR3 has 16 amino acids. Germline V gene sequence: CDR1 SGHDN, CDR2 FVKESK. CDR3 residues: CASSQDPPGLGGELFF. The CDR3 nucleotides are TGTGCCAGCAGCCAAGATCCCCCGGGGTTGGGCGGGGAGCTGTTTTTT.

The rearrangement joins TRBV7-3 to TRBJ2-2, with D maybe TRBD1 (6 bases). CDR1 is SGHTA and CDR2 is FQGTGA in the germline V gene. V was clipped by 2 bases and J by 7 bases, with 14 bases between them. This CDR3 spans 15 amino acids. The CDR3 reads CASSLSGAVGGELFF. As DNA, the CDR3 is TGTGCCAGCAGCTTATCAGGGGCCGTGGGCGGGGAGCTGTTTTTT.

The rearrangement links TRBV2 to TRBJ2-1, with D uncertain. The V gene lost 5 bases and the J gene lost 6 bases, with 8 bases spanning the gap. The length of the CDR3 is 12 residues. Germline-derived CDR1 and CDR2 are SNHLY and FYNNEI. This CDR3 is CASSPLANEQFF. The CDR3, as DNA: TGTGCCAGCAGTCCACTTGCCAATGAGCAGTTCTTC.